The T cell receptor beta chain under discussion was sequenced for a study of cytomegalovirus exposure and HLA in healthy donors. The CDR3 length is 14 residues. The germline CDR1 and CDR2 sequences are SGHTS and YDEGEE. The germline V and J ends were trimmed by 4 bases and 0 bases, with 11 bases remaining between them. With 60 Vbeta and 13 Jbeta primers, the PCR was carried out. The repertoire was sequenced with immunoSEQ multiplex PCR; TCRdb's copy has only in-frame clones and lacks some. The table has around 150,000 clones, approximately 81% seen once; the top ten hold approximately 4%. In regard to this clone: Its antigen remains unidentified.

Study-wide results and caveats: The number of N-insertions in an Asian-associated ancestry cluster was reportedly below the approximately 700-donor mean in a later analysis. The availability of immune exposure information extended only to CMV serostatus.

This sequence joins TRBV5-8 and TRBJ2-7, with D perhaps matching TRBD1 (6 bases). Sequencing was performed on PBMCs. This receptor was obtained from a woman in her forties in good health and CMV-seropositive. The chain's CDR3 is CASSRKGGSYEQYF. The CDR3 bases are TGTGCCAGCAGCCGGAAAGGGGGCTCCTACGAGCAGTACTTC.